This TCR beta chain was documented in a study of blood T cells in healthy people across ages. Study-wide background: The template switching approach captured approximately one barcoded beta molecule for every two T cells.

A second PCR, run for 7 to 11 cycles, used a sample-barcoded 5' primer plus a J-beta primer mix. Using its own MiXCR run on the 5' RACE reads, TCRdb lists one record per CDR3 protein. The profile shows approximately 730,000 distinct CDR3 sequences, roughly 44% of them singletons. This CDR3 has 14 amino acids. The V gene's germline CDR1 is SQVTM and CDR2 ANQGSEA. Trimming left V 0 bases short and J 7 bases short, with 15 bases between. Sample: blood. This TCR was sampled from a woman aged 55-75 years in good health. The gene calls are TRBV29-1 and TRBJ2-5; possible D gene TRBD1, 5 bases. As DNA, the CDR3 is TGCAGCGTTGAAGATTACAGGCTTTCAACGACCCAGTACTTC. This sequence encodes CSVEDYRLSTTQYF.